This TCR beta chain was recorded in a study of blood T cells in healthy people across ages. Alongside a J-beta primer mix, a sample-barcoded 5' primer served in a second PCR lasting about 7 to 11 cycles. TCRdb re-derived calls from the 5' RACE reads in MiXCR, one entry per CDR3 protein. The sample carries around 1,000,000 distinct CDR3 sequences, roughly 24% recorded once. This CDR3 region has 14 residues. Germline V gives CDR1 ENHRY, CDR2 SYGVKD. Unmatched junction bases numbered 12, after V lost 8 bases and J lost 5 bases. This clonotype turned up a few times. These records were also assigned to another study, of T cells of mothers and their children.

This sequence originates from a girl aged 2 to 9 in good health. V and J are TRBV10-3 and TRBJ2-7, with TRBD1 matching 7 bases. Sequenced input: blood. The CDR3 spells CAIREQTGADEQYF. In nucleotides, the CDR3 is TGTGCCATCCGAGAACAAACAGGGGCCGACGAGCAGTACTTC.